This TCR beta chain was captured in a study of blood T cell repertoires in COVID-19. Study-wide background: Material from acute and convalescent COVID-19 was sourced from the United States, Italy and Spain. PBMCs, B-cell-depleted T cells, or T cells were the source of the cDNA or gDNA that made up the material.

V was clipped by 3 bases and J by 4 bases, with 2 bases between them. The V gene's germline CDR1 is SNHLY and CDR2 FYNNEI. The CDR3 sequence is 11 residues long. Per the original data handling: Counts of nucleated cells, estimated from reference gene primer amplification, were obtained. The repertoire was sequenced with immunoSEQ multiplex PCR; TCRdb's copy has only in-frame clones and lacks some. That table furnishes V, J and clone size, whereas the DNA furnished D and trimming. Of around 400,000 clones in the sample, about 87% are singletons; the top ten hold 2.3%. Patients in Seattle were enrolled during active infection, then followed longitudinally.

V and J are TRBV2 and TRBJ2-3; D is ambiguous. This clonotype was sampled from a woman in her fifties or sixties with COVID-19, enrolled during active disease. The sample taken for sequencing was peripheral blood. In nucleotides, the CDR3 is TGTGCCAGCAGTGACGCAGATACGCAGTATTTT. Protein product: CASSDADTQYF.